The 4 T cell receptor beta chains listed next were all sequenced from one sample in a study of CD8+ T cells in alopecia areata. It was cDNA, reverse transcribed from extracted RNA, that served as the sequencing template. Sequenced by immunoSEQ multiplex PCR; TCRdb stores in-frame clones only, minus some. The data show some 150,000 clones, with approximately 53% seen just once and just under 20% held by the top ten. Sequencing used CD8+ T cells sorted from blood, obtained at week 0. The receptors originated from a human donor with alopecia areata.

This clone has a handful of counts. The CDR3, as DNA: TGTGCTAGTGGTTCCTCGTTGAACACTGAAGCTTTCTTT. Protein sequence: CASGSSLNTEAFF. The rearrangement joins TRBV12-5 to TRBJ1-1; no definite D call. Germline loops: CDR1 LGHNT, CDR2 FRNRAP. Trimming removed 4 bases at V and 0 bases at J, with 6 bases between. The CDR3 is made up of 13 amino acids.

V and J are TRBV7-2 and TRBJ1-5; no firm D call. The germline gives CDR1 SGHTA, CDR2 FQGNSA. This CDR3 comprises 16 residues. Trimming shortened V by 5 bases and J by 5 bases, and 19 bases separated the two germline ends. The CDR3 reads CASSPTNLTYYQPQHF. As DNA, the CDR3 is TGTGCCAGCAGCCCTACTAACCTGACATATTATCAGCCCCAGCATTTT.

This clone was seen more than once but under ten times. This chain links TRBV19 with TRBJ2-1; D ambiguous. The germline V gene has CDR1 LNHDA and CDR2 SQIVND (reference sequence). This CDR3 has 15 residues. The V and J ends lost 0 bases and 0 bases respectively, with 6 bases between them. CDR3 in DNA: TGTGCCAGTAGTATAGACACCCTCTCCTACAATGAGCAGTTCTTC. The encoded protein is CASSIDTLSYNEQFF. The full variable domain, completed using reference TRBV19 and TRBJ2-1, is DGGITQSPKYLFRKEGQNVTLSCEQNLNHDAMYWYRQDPGQGLRLIYYSQIVNDFQKGDIAEGYSVSREKKESFPLTVTSAQKNPTAFYLCASSIDTLSYNEQFFGPGTRLTVL.

This clone was counted between two and nine times. The chain recombines TRBV5-1 with TRBJ2-7; D possibly corresponds to TRBD1 (6 bases). This CDR3 has 13 amino acids. The germline gives CDR1 SGHRS, CDR2 YFSETQ. Deletions cut 4 bases from V and 7 bases from J, with 15 bases between. The CDR3 spells CASSPTGPLEQYF. The CDR3 DNA sequence: TGCGCCAGCAGCCCGACAGGTCCCCTGGAGCAGTACTTC. The variable domain in full, with the rest retrieved from reference TRBV5-1 and TRBJ2-7, is KAGVTQTPRYLIKTRGQQVTLSCSPISGHRSVSWYQQTPGQGLQFLFEYFSETQRNKGNFPGRFSGRQFSNSRSEMNVSTLELGDSALYLCASSPTGPLEQYFGPGTRLTVT.